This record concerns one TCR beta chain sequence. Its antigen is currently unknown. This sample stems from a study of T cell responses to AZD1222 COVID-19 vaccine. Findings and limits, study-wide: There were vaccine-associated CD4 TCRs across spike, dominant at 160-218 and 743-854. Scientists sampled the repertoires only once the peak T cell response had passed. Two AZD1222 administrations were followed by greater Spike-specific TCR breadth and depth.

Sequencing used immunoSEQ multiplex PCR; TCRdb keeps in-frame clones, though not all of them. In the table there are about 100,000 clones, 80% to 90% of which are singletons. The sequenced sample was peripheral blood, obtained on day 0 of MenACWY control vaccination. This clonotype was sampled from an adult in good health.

The CDR3: CSVIDSVQETQYF. CDR3 coding DNA: TGCAGCGTGATTGACAGTGTCCAAGAGACCCAGTACTTC. The J gene is TRBJ2-5, the V gene TRBV29-1; D possibly corresponds to TRBD1 (5 bases). Germline loops: CDR1 SQVTM, CDR2 ANQGSEA. The V gene lost 6 bases and the J gene lost 1 base, with 12 bases spanning the gap. CDR3 length: 13 residues.